Following are 11 T cell receptor beta chains from one sample sequenced in a study of T cell repertoires in cytomegalovirus infection. Their specific antigens are unknown. One entry per CDR3 protein results from TCRdb running MiXCR on the reads. In the table there are around 710,000 distinct CDR3 sequences, 29% of which are singletons. This sample comprised cultured CD8+ T cells from PBMCs, obtained from culture after CMV antigen stimulation. These receptor sequences come from a human donor in good health (CMV status not recorded). Some clones in this sample may be carry-over from other donors' samples.

Notes on this clonotype: No DNA is shown, since the ends of the CDR3 on it are uncertain; the CDR3 is the one TCRdb lists. V is TRBV7-5 and J is TRBJ2-3; the table names TRBD1, a call not compared with the DNA. TRBV7-5 is a pseudogene segment. Ends included, the CDR3 has 21 residues. This chain's CDR3 is CISVSEASPSGRYACTDTQYF.

This clonotype has more than one count but fewer than ten. The chain is built from TRBV20-1 and TRBJ2-1, with TRBD2 matching over 8 bases. V dropped 0 bases and J dropped 14; count of bases not matched to a gene: 3. Looked up from germline, CDR1 is DFQATT and CDR2 is SNEGSKA (reference sequence). This CDR3 region has 11 residues. CDR3: CSAREGSGEFF. CDR3 sequence (DNA): TGCAGTGCTAGAGAGGGTAGCGGGGAGTTCTTC.

This clonotype showed up many times. The chain links TRBV7-2 to TRBJ1-5, with D unresolved. Germline V gene lookup returns CDR1 SGHTA and CDR2 FQGNSA. V was clipped by 4 bases and J by 1 base, with 8 bases between them. The CDR3 is 14 residues long. The CDR3 coding sequence is TGTGCCAGCAGCTCCCCTGGGAGCAATCAGCCCCAGCATTTT. Translating gives CASSSPGSNQPQHF.

The chain couples TRBV19 to TRBJ1-3; no reliable D call. Trimming stripped 2 bases from V and 4 bases from J, with 12 bases between. Germline-derived CDR1 and CDR2 are LNHDA and SQIVND (reference sequence). This CDR3 is built from 15 residues. The DNA of the CDR3 is TGTGCCAGTAGTATACTGCCGACGGAAGGAAACACCATATATTTT. This translates into CASSILPTEGNTIYF.

This clonotype was observed a few times. This chain joins TRBV4-1 and TRBJ2-1, with TRBD2 matching 10 bases. CDR3 length: 14 amino acids. Germline V gene lookup returns CDR1 MGHRA and CDR2 YSYEKL. Trimming cost V 4 bases and J 7 bases; bases outside gene matches: 4. CDR3 loop: CASSLMGLANEQFF. The CDR3 bases are TGCGCCAGCAGCCTAATGGGACTAGCGAATGAGCAGTTCTTC.

The chain combines TRBV29-1 with TRBJ1-1, with a tentative D call TRBD1 (5 bases). CDR1 is SQVTM and CDR2 is ANQGSEA in the germline V gene. Trimming shortened V by 0 bases and J by 11 bases, and 10 bases separated the two germline ends. The CDR3 runs 11 residues. CDR3 in DNA: TGCAGCGTTGAAGATCTGGGGGGTGCTTTCTTT. This gives the protein CSVEDLGGAFF.

V gene TRBV7-2 combines with J gene TRBJ2-5, with TRBD2 matching over 12 bases. With V trimmed by 5 bases and J by 3 bases, 13 bases remained unmatched. Per germline, CDR1 SGHTA and CDR2 FQGNSA. CDR3 size: 18 residues. The CDR3 DNA is TGTGCCAGCAGCCCGAACCCTCCTAGCGGGGGGGATAAAGAGACCCAGTACTTC. Protein sequence: CASSPNPPSGGDKETQYF.

The chain carries TRBV19 and TRBJ1-3; the D gene is possibly TRBD1 (5 bases). The length of the CDR3 is 13 residues. CDR1 is LNHDA, CDR2 SQIVND, per germline (reference sequence). The DNA of the CDR3 is TGTGTGACCCAGGGTCTAACGGGAAACACCATATATTTT. This translates into CVTQGLTGNTIYF. Full variable domain (outside the CDR3, taken from reference TRBV19 and TRBJ1-3): DGGITQSPKYLFRKEGQNVTLSCEQNLNHDAMYWYRQDPGQGLRLIYYSQIVNDFQKGDIAEGYSVSREKKESFPLTVTSAQKNPTAFYLCVTQGLTGNTIYFGEGSWLTVV.

The chain recombines TRBV6-1 with TRBJ2-7, with 7 bases lining up with TRBD1. The J segment lost 3 bases and the V segment lost 0 bases, leaving 5 bases of the junction unmatched. Germline V CDR1 and CDR2: MNHNS, SASEGT. The CDR3 covers 15 residues. CDR3 in DNA: TGTGCCAGCAGTGAAGCCGGGACAGTTCGCTACGAGCAGTACTTC. This sequence encodes CASSEAGTVRYEQYF.

This clonotype was observed many times. The chain joins TRBV7-2 to TRBJ2-7; 7 bases are shared with TRBD1. V gave up 2 bases and J gave up 3 bases; unmatched junction bases: 13. CDR1 and CDR2 from the germline V gene are SGHTA and FQGNSA. The CDR3 covers 17 residues. The CDR3 bases are TGTGCCAGCAGCTTATATTATGAGGGGGCTCGGGACTACGAGCAGTACGTC. It yields the protein CASSLYYEGARDYEQYV.

This rearrangement joins TRBV4-1 to TRBJ1-1; D is uncertain. V lost 0 bases, J lost 0 bases, and 8 bases lay in between. Germline V lookup: CDR1 MGHRA, CDR2 YSYEKL. The CDR3 has 15 residues. CDR3 DNA sequence: TGCGCCAGCAGCCAAGATCTAACTCTGAACACTGAAGCTTTCTTT. Its translation: CASSQDLTLNTEAFF.